Sequencing of this T cell receptor beta chain was carried out in a study of graft-versus-host responses after intestinal transplantation. Study background: Anti-thymocyte globulin induction was given to all recipients, followed by tacrolimus and steroids for around 3 years.

CDR1 is MDHEN, CDR2 SYDVKM, per germline. This CDR3 has 14 residues. V was clipped by 2 bases and J by 6 bases, with 12 bases between them. There are a few counts of this clone. Generated by immunoSEQ multiplex PCR, the TCRdb table keeps only in-frame clones and is missing some. This sample has about 15,000 clones, with 25% to 35% found just once. The receptor was derived from a human patient who received an intestinal transplant. The source was alloreactive CD4+ T cells from a mixed lymphocyte reaction culture, collected before intestinal transplant. Subset: CFSE-low proliferating T cells sorted from roughly 6-day pre-transplant mixed lymphocyte reaction (GvH or HvG direction). V usage is TRBV28 and J usage is TRBJ2-3, with D hard to call. CDR3 amino acids: CASSLDLGFDTQYF. The CDR3 DNA is TGTGCCAGCAGTTTAGACCTAGGTTTCGATACGCAGTATTTT.